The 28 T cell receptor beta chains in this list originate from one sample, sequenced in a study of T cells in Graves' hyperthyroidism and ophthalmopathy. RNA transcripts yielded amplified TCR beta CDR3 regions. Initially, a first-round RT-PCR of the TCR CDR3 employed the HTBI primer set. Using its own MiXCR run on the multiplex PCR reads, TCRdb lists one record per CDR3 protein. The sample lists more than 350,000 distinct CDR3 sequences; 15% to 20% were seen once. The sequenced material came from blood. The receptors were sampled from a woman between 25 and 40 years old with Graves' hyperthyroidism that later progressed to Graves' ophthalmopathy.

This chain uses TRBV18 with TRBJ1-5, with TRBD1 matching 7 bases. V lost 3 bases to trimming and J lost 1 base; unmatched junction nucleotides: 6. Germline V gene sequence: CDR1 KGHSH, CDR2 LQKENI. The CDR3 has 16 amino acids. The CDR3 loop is CASSPEGGLSNQPQHF. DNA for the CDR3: TGTGCCAGCTCACCCGAAGGGGGCTTGAGCAATCAGCCCCAGCATTTT.

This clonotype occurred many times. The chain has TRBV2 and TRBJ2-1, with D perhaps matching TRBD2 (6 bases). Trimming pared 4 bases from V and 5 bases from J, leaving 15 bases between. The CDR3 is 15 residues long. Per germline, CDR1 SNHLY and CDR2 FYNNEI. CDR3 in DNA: TGTGCCAGCAGTGCGACTAGTATGCCCAACAATGAGCAGTTCTTC. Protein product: CASSATSMPNNEQFF.

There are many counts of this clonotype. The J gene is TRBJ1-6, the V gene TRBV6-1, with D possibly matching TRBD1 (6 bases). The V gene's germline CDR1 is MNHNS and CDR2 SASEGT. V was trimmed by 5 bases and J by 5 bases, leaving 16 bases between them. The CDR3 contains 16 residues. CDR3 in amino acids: CASSYNIQGNNSPLHF. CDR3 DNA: TGTGCCAGCAGTTACAATATTCAGGGGAATAATTCACCCCTCCACTTT.

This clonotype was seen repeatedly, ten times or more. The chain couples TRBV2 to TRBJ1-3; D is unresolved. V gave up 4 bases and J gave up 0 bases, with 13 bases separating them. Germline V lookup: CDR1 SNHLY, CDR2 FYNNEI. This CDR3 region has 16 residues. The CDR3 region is CASSGPSTSSGNTIYF. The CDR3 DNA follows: TGTGCCAGCAGTGGTCCGAGCACTAGCTCTGGAAACACCATATATTTT.

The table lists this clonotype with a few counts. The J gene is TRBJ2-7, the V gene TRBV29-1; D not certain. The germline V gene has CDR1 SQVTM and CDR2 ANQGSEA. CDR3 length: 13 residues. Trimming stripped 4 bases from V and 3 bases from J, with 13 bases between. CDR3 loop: CSVVLTESYEQYF. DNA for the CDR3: TGCAGCGTTGTACTGACGGAGAGCTACGAGCAGTACTTC.

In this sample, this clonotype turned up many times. In DNA, the CDR3 is TGCAGTGCTGTATCGGGGTTTAGTTCCTACAATGAGCAGTTCTTC. Translating it yields CSAVSGFSSYNEQFF. The V gene is TRBV20-1, the J gene TRBJ2-1; perhaps TRBD2 as D (5 bases). Germline CDR1 reads DFQATT; CDR2 reads SNEGSKA (reference sequence). This CDR3 comprises 15 residues. The V end was cut by 5 bases, the J end by 1 base, with 15 bases between.

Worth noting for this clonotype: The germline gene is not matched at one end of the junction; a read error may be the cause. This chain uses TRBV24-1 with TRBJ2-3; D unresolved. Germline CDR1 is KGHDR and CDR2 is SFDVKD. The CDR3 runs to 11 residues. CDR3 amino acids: CATSGEDAQYF. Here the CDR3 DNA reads TGTGCCACCAGTGGAGAAGATGCGCAGTATTTT.

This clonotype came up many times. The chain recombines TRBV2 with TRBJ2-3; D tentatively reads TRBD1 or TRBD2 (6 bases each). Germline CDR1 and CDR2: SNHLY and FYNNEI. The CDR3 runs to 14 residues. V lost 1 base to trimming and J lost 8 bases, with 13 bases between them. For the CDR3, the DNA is TGTGCCAGCAGTGAAGAGGGGGAGGTGGGTACGCAGTATTTT. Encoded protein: CASSEEGEVGTQYF.

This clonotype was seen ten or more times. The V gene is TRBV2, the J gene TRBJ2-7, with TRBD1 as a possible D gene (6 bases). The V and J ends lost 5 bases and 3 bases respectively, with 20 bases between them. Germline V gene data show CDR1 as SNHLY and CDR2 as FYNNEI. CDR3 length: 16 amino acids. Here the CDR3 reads CASSWTAKNYYYEQYF. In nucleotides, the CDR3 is TGTGCCAGCAGTTGGACAGCAAAAAACTATTACTACGAGCAGTACTTC.

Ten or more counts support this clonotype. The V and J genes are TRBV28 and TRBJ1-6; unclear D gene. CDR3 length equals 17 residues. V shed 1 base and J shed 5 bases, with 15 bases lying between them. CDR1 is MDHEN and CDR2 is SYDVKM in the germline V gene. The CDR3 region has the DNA TGTGCCAGCAGTTTATCGCCTGGGAACAGACATAATTCACCCCTCCACTTT. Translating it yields CASSLSPGNRHNSPLHF. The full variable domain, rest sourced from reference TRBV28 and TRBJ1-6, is DVKVTQSSRYLVKRTGEKVFLECVQDMDHENMFWYRQDPGLGLRLIYFSYDVKMKEKGDIPEGYSVSREKKERFSLILESASTNQTSMYLCASSLSPGNRHNSPLHFGNGTRLTVT.

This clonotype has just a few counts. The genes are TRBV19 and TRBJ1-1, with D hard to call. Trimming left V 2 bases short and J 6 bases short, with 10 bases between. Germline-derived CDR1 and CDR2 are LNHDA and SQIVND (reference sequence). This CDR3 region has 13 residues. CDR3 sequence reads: CASSIRRLSEAFF. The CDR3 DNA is TGTGCCAGTAGTATAAGGCGGCTTTCTGAAGCTTTCTTT.

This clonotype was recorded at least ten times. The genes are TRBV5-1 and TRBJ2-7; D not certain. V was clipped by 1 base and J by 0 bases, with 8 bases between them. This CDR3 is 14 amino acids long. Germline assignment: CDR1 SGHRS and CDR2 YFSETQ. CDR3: CASSLRTDSYEQYF. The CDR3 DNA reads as TGCGCCAGCAGCTTGCGGACCGACTCCTACGAGCAGTACTTC. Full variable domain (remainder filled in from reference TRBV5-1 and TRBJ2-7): KAGVTQTPRYLIKTRGQQVTLSCSPISGHRSVSWYQQTPGQGLQFLFEYFSETQRNKGNFPGRFSGRQFSNSRSEMNVSTLELGDSALYLCASSLRTDSYEQYFGPGTRLTVT.

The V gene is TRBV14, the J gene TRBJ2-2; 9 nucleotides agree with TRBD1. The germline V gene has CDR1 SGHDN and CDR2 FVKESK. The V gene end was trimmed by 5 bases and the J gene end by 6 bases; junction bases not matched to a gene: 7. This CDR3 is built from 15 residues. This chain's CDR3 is CASSDDRGRSGELFF. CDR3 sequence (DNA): TGTGCCAGCAGCGACGACAGGGGGAGGTCCGGGGAGCTGTTTTTT. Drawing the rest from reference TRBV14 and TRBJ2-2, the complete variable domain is EAGVTQFPSHSVIEKGQTVTLRCDPISGHDNLYWYRRVMGKEIKFLLHFVKESKQDESGMPNNRFLAERTGGTYSTLKVQPAELEDSGVYFCASSDDRGRSGELFFGEGSRLTVL.

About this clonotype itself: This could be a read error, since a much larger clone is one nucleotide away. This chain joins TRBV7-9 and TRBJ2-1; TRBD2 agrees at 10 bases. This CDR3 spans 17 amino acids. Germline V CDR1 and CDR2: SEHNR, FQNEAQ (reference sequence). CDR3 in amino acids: CTSSSLAGVPRNNEQFF. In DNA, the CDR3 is TGTACCAGCAGCTCGCTAGCGGGAGTGCCCCGGAACAATGAGCAGTTCTTC. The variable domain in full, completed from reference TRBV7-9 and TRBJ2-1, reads DTGVSQNPRHKITKRGQNVTFRCDPISEHNRLYWYRQTLGQGPEFLTYFQNEAQLEKSRLLSDRFSAERPKGSFSTLEIQRTEQGDSAMYLCTSSSLAGVPRNNEQFFGPGTRLTVL.

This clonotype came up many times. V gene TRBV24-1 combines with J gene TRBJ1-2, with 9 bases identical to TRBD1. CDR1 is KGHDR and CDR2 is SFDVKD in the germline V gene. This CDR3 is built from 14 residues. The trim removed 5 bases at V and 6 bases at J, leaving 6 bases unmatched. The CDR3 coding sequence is TGTGCCACCAGTGGGACAGGGGATGCGGATGGCTACACCTTC. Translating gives CATSGTGDADGYTF.

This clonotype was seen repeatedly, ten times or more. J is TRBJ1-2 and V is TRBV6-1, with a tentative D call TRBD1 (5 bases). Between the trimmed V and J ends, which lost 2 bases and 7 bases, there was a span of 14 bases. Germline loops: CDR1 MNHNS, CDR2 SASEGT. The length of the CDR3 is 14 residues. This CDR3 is CASSEISIGGGYTF. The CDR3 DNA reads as TGTGCCAGCAGTGAAATAAGCATCGGGGGTGGCTACACCTTC.

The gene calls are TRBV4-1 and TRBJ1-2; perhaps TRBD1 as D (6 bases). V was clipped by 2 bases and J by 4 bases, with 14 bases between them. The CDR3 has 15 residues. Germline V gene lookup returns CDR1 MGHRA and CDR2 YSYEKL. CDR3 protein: CASSQSDSGTYGYTF. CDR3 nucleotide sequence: TGCGCCAGCAGCCAATCGGACAGTGGGACCTATGGCTACACCTTC.

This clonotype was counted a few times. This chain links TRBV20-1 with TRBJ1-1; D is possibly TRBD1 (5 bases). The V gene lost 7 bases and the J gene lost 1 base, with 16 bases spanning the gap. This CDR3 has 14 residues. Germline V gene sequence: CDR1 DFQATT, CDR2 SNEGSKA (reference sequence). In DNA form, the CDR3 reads TGCAGTGGGAGAAGGGGCAGCCCGAACACTGAAGCTTTCTTT. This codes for CSGRRGSPNTEAFF.

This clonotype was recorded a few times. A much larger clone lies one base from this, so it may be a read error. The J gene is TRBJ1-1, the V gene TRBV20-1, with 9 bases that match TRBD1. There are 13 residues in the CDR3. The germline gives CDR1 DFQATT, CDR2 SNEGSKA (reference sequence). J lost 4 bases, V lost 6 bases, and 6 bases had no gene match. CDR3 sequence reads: CSALGQGSTEAFF. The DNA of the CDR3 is TGCAGTGCCTTAGGACAGGGGAGCACTGAAGCTTTCTTT.

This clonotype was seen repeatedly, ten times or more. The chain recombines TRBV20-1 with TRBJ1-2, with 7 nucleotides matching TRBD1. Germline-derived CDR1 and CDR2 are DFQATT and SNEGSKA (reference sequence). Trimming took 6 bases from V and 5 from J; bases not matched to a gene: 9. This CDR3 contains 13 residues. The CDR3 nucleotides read TGCAGTGCAAACAGGGGTCCGAAGTATGGCTACACCTTC. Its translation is CSANRGPKYGYTF.

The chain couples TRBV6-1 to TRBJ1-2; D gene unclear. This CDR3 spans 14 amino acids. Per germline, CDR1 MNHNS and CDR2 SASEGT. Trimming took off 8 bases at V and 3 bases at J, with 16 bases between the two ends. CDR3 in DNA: TGTGCCAGCTGGAGGAGCCCACCATACTATGGCTACACCTTC. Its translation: CASWRSPPYYGYTF.

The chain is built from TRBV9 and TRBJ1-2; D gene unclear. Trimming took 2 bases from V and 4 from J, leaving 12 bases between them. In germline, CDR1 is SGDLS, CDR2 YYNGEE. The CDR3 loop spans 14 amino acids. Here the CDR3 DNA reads TGTGCCAGCAGCGTTGCCGACCCGAGCTATGGCTACACCTTC. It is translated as CASSVADPSYGYTF. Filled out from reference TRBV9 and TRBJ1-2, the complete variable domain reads DSGVTQTPKHLITATGQRVTLRCSPRSGDLSVYWYQQSLDQGLQFLIQYYNGEERAKGNILERFSAQQFPDLHSELNLSSLELGDSALYFCASSVADPSYGYTFGSGTRLTVV.

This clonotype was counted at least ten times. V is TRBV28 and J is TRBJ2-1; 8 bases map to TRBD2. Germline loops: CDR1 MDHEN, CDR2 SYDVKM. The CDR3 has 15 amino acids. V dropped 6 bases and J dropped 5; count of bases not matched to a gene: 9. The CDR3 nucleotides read TGTGCCAGCAGACCCGCGGGACTAGAGGACAATGAGCAGTTCTTC. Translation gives CASRPAGLEDNEQFF.

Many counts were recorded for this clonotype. The CDR3 DNA follows: TGTGCCAGCAGTGAAACGCTGATTGGGGGGTCCACTGAAGCTTTCTTT. This gives the protein CASSETLIGGSTEAFF. The chain is built from TRBV2 and TRBJ1-1; the D gene is possibly TRBD1 (5 bases). The CDR3 is 16 amino acids. V shed 2 bases and J shed 4 bases, with 17 bases lying between them. CDR1 and CDR2 from the germline V gene are SNHLY and FYNNEI.

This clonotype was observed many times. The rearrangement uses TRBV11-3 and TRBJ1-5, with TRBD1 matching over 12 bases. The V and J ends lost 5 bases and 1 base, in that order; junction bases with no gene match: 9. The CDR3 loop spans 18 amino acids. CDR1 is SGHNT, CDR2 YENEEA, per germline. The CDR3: CASSLQGTGGRSNQPQHF. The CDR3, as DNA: TGTGCCAGCAGCCTCCAAGGGACAGGGGGCAGGAGCAATCAGCCCCAGCATTTT.

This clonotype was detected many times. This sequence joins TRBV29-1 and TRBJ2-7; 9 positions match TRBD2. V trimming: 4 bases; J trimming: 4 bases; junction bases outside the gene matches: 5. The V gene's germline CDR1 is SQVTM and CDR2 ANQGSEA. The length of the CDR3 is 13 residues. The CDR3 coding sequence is TGCAGCGTTGTTCATAGCGGGAGTTACGAGCAGTACTTC. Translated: CSVVHSGSYEQYF.

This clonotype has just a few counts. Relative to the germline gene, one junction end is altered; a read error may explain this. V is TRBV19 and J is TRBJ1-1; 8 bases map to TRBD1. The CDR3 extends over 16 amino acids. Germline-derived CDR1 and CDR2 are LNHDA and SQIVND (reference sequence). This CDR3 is CASSKGQGLPHTEAFF. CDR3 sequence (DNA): TGTGCCAGTAGTAAAGGACAGGGTTTACCGCACACTGAAGCCTTCTTT.

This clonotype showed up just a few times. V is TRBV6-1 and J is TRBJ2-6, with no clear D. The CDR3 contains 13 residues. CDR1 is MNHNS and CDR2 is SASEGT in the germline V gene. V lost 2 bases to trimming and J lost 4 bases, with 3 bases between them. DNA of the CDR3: TGTGCCAGCAGTGAATCAGGGGCCAACGTCCTGACTTTC. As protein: CASSESGANVLTF.